Below, 18 T cell receptor beta chains from the same sample are listed, as sequenced in a study of control samples from healthy donors and cancer patients. Clones were read by immunoSEQ multiplex PCR, and TCRdb kept only the in-frame ones, dropping some. The data contain about 97,000 clones, about 91% of them singletons. Source material: blood. The receptors were gathered from a woman between 18 and 30 years old in good health.

This rearrangement joins TRBV30 to TRBJ1-5; TRBD1 agrees at 8 bases. The V gene's germline CDR1 is GTSNPN and CDR2 SVGIG (reference sequence). The CDR3 consists of 13 residues. The ends lost 8 bases at V and 7 bases at J; junction bases unmatched: 10. This chain's CDR3 is CAANGQGNQPQHF. For the CDR3, the DNA is TGTGCCGCAAATGGACAGGGAAACCAGCCCCAGCATTTT.

The chain employs TRBV19 and TRBJ1-1; 7 bases align to TRBD1. Germline V gives CDR1 LNHDA, CDR2 SQIVND (reference sequence). The CDR3 contains 14 residues. V was pared by 3 bases and J by 2 bases, with 3 bases of the junction left unmatched. The CDR3 DNA reads as TGTGCCAGTAGTATTAAGGGGGCCAACACTGAAGCTTTCTTT. This translates into CASSIKGANTEAFF.

The chain has TRBV7-2 and TRBJ1-1, with D possibly TRBD1 on 5 matching bases. The CDR3 sequence is 15 residues long. Trimming shortened V by 3 bases and J by 2 bases, and 13 bases separated the two germline ends. CDR1 is SGHTA and CDR2 is FQGNSA in the germline V gene. The CDR3 DNA reads as TGTGCCAGCAGCTTTAGTGGGGCTGTCAACACTGAAGCTTTCTTT. This sequence encodes CASSFSGAVNTEAFF.

V is TRBV27 and J is TRBJ1-6; D unclear. Looked up from germline, CDR1 is MNHEY and CDR2 is SMNVEV (reference sequence). The V end was cut by 5 bases, the J end by 5 bases, with 4 bases between. CDR3 length: 12 residues. CDR3 DNA: TGTGCCAGCAGTGCAGATAATTCACCCCTCCACTTT. Amino acids: CASSADNSPLHF.

The chain couples TRBV29-1 to TRBJ2-3; D not certain. With 3 bases removed from V and 4 bases from J, the gap between germline ends came to 5 bases. In germline, CDR1 is SQVTM, CDR2 ANQGSEA. The CDR3 loop spans 11 amino acids. This CDR3 reads CSVDLADTQYF. The CDR3 DNA reads as TGCAGCGTTGACCTTGCAGATACGCAGTATTTT.

This chain links TRBV24-1 with TRBJ2-3; the match to TRBD2 covers 10 bases. This CDR3 region has 16 residues. Germline V lookup: CDR1 KGHDR, CDR2 SFDVKD. Losses at the gene ends were 9 bases for V and 1 base for J; bases not matched to a gene: 9. The chain's CDR3 is CATSPSGRSGTDTQYF. CDR3 sequence (DNA): TGTGCCACCTCTCCTAGCGGGAGATCGGGCACAGATACGCAGTATTTT.

The chain recombines TRBV24-1 with TRBJ1-1, with 7 bases lining up with TRBD1. V was pared by 2 bases and J by 1 base, with 3 bases of the junction left unmatched. This CDR3 has 15 amino acids. Germline lookup yields CDR1 KGHDR and CDR2 SFDVKD. CDR3 DNA sequence: TGTGCCACCAGTGATTCACGGACAGGGAACACTGAAGCTTTCTTT. Its translation: CATSDSRTGNTEAFF.

This sequence joins TRBV7-9 and TRBJ1-2; TRBD1 matches 8 bases. Germline trimming cut 2 bases from V and 6 bases from J; bases unmatched to any gene: 8. The CDR3 runs 15 residues. Germline values: CDR1 SEHNR, CDR2 FQNEAQ (reference sequence). This CDR3 reads CASSLKAGQGDGYTF. CDR3 DNA sequence: TGTGCCAGCAGCTTAAAGGCCGGACAGGGAGATGGCTACACCTTC.

V gene TRBV3-1 (or the pseudogene TRBV3-2) combines with J gene TRBJ2-3, with D maybe TRBD2 (7 bases). The germline V and J ends were trimmed by 2 bases and 3 bases, with 24 bases remaining between them. From germline, CDR1 is LGHDT and CDR2 YNNKEL (reference sequence). The length of the CDR3 is 19 residues. CDR3: CASSQLARGVLALTDTQYF. The CDR3 bases are TGTGCCAGCAGCCAACTCGCAAGGGGGGTACTAGCGCTGACAGATACGCAGTATTTT.

The V gene is TRBV27, the J gene TRBJ1-2, with unresolved D. This CDR3 is 13 amino acids long. Per germline, CDR1 MNHEY and CDR2 SMNVEV (reference sequence). V lost 6 bases and J 5 bases, leaving 13 bases between the germline ends. In DNA, the CDR3 is TGTGCCAGCAGGTCTGGGAATCGGTATGGCTACACCTTC. Residues: CASRSGNRYGYTF.

In this sample, this clone turned up once. CDR3 bases: TGTGCCAGCTCACAGGGACCAGGGGAGACCCAGTACTTC. The encoded protein is CASSQGPGETQYF. The gene calls are TRBV11-3 and TRBJ2-5; weak D call: TRBD1 (6 bases). CDR3 length: 13 residues. Trimming removed 8 bases from V and 5 bases from J, with 15 bases in between. Germline values: CDR1 SGHNT, CDR2 YENEEA.

The chain is built from TRBV6-2 or TRBV6-3 and TRBJ1-1, with a possible D match to TRBD1 (5 bases). The germline CDR1 and CDR2 sequences are MNHEY and SVGEGT. The CDR3 totals 15 residues. V lost 2 bases and J 4 bases, leaving 14 bases between the germline ends. The CDR3 loop is CASSYPNGRGTEAFF. CDR3 in DNA: TGTGCCAGCAGTTACCCAAACGGGAGGGGCACTGAAGCTTTCTTT.

The V call is TRBV6-1, the J call TRBJ2-1, with 7 bases aligning to TRBD2. CDR1 and CDR2 (germline): MNHNS, SASEGT. Unmatched junction bases numbered 10, after V lost 2 bases and J lost 3 bases. The CDR3 length is 17 residues. CDR3 residues: CASSEKPGLTFYNEQFF. As DNA, the CDR3 is TGTGCCAGCAGTGAAAAACCGGGACTAACTTTCTACAATGAGCAGTTCTTC.

This clone was detected once. The genes are TRBV15 and TRBJ2-7; D uncertain. CDR3 length equals 15 residues. Germline CDR1 LNHNV, CDR2 YYDKDF (reference sequence). V was shortened by 0 bases and J by 0 bases, with 9 bases between the two germline ends. CDR3: CATSRDPRFSYEQYF. The CDR3, as DNA: TGTGCCACCAGCAGAGATCCCCGGTTCTCCTACGAGCAGTACTTC.

The count of this clone is one. The chain employs TRBV27 and TRBJ1-2, with D possibly TRBD1 on 5 matching bases. CDR3 length: 11 residues. The germline V gene has CDR1 MNHEY and CDR2 SMNVEV (reference sequence). V lost 7 bases and J 5 bases, leaving 8 bases between the germline ends. This CDR3 is CASIHRYGYTF. As DNA, the CDR3 is TGTGCCAGCATACACAGGTATGGCTACACCTTC.

This clone appeared a few times. The chain uses TRBV7-9 and TRBJ2-3; weak D call: TRBD1 (6 bases). The CDR3 length is 13 residues. With 3 bases removed from V and 6 bases from J, the gap between germline ends came to 10 bases. CDR1 is SEHNR, CDR2 FQNEAQ, per germline (reference sequence). CDR3 sequence (DNA): TGTGCCAGCAGCTTCAGGGGCGATGATACGCAGTATTTT. This encodes CASSFRGDDTQYF.

This sequence joins TRBV9 and TRBJ2-3; no reliable D call. V was trimmed by 4 bases and J by 3 bases, leaving 9 bases between them. The CDR3 has 13 amino acids. Germline CDR1 SGDLS, CDR2 YYNGEE. CDR3: CASSLEVTDTQYF. Here the CDR3 DNA reads TGTGCCAGCAGCCTAGAGGTTACAGATACGCAGTATTTT.

J is TRBJ1-2 and V is TRBV2; maybe TRBD1 (5 bases). Germline V gives CDR1 SNHLY, CDR2 FYNNEI. The CDR3 has 14 residues. V was pared by 5 bases and J by 4 bases, with 14 bases between. CDR3 coding DNA: TGTGCCAGCAGTCTTCAGGGTTTGAGCTATGGCTACACCTTC. Its translation is CASSLQGLSYGYTF.